This T cell receptor beta chain emerged from a study of CD8 T cells in ankylosing spondylitis. Regarding the study as a whole: In the blood and synovial fluid of reactive arthritis, some motif variants had been previously reported.

The table lists this clonotype with a few counts. The antigen is not known. The CDR3 covers 16 residues. Trimming took 4 bases from V and 7 from J; bases not matched to a gene: 5. CDR1 is SGHRS and CDR2 is YFSETQ in the germline V gene. MiXCR was run by TCRdb on the 5' RACE reads, yielding one entry per CDR3 protein. The sample comprises about 90,000 distinct CDR3 sequences, roughly 30% of which are singletons, and roughly 60% rests with the top ten. The clonotype was recovered from a male donor with ankylosing spondylitis or in good health (not recorded which). V and J are TRBV5-1 and TRBJ2-1; TRBD2 matches at 16 bases. The source material was blood, either unsorted or a sorted T cell fraction (not recorded which). The CDR3 coding sequence is TGCGCCAGCAGCCCGGGGACTAGCGGGAGGGGAAATGAGCAGTTCTTC. Protein product: CASSPGTSGRGNEQFF. Full variable domain (outside the CDR3, taken from reference TRBV5-1 and TRBJ2-1): KAGVTQTPRYLIKTRGQQVTLSCSPISGHRSVSWYQQTPGQGLQFLFEYFSETQRNKGNFPGRFSGRQFSNSRSEMNVSTLELGDSALYLCASSPGTSGRGNEQFFGPGTRLTVL.